Following are 20 T cell receptor beta chains from one sample sequenced in a study of CD8+ T cells in alopecia areata. Investigators isolated RNA and reverse transcribed it into cDNA to act as the sequencing template. This table comes from immunoSEQ multiplex PCR, and its TCRdb copy is limited to in-frame clones, with some not included. In the table there are about 160,000 clones, approximately 45% of which are singletons. What was sequenced was CD4+ T cells sorted from blood. The source of these receptors is a human donor with alopecia areata.

The table lists this clone with a count of one. The rearrangement joins TRBV6-5 to TRBJ2-7; D is perhaps TRBD1 (6 bases). Between the trimmed V and J ends, which lost 0 bases and 11 bases, there was a span of 20 bases. Per the germline V gene, CDR1 is MNHEY and CDR2 is SVGAGI. The CDR3 spans 15 residues. This CDR3 is CASSYSTLTGSQKYF. CDR3 DNA: TGTGCCAGCAGTTACTCGACCTTAACAGGGAGTCAGAAGTACTTC.

J is TRBJ1-2 and V is TRBV30, with TRBD1 matching 8 bases. V shed 0 bases, J shed 3 bases, and the junction held 3 bases outside the gene matches. This CDR3 has 14 amino acids. Germline V CDR1 and CDR2: GTSNPN, SVGIG (reference sequence). The DNA for the CDR3 is TGTGCCTGGAGTGTGGCCAGGGGGCACTATGGCTACACCTTC. Amino acid sequence: CAWSVARGHYGYTF.

Remarks on this clone: Possible read error: a much larger clone is one base away. Other nucleotide sequences from this sample produce the same CDR3. CDR3 in amino acids: CASGSFGLGYGYTF. DNA of the CDR3: TGTGCCAGTGGGTCGTTCGGCCTCGGCTATGGCTACACCTTT. The chain employs TRBV28 and TRBJ1-2; D is unclear. The germline CDR1 and CDR2 sequences are MDHEN and SYDVKM. The CDR3 covers 14 residues.

This clone was detected a few times. The chain joins TRBV5-1 to TRBJ2-7; 8 bases agree with TRBD2. V shed 0 bases, J shed 6 bases, and the junction held 8 bases outside the gene matches. Germline CDR1 and CDR2: SGHRS and YFSETQ. The CDR3 runs 15 residues. The CDR3 DNA is TGCGCCAGCAGCTTGGCCGTACAGCGGGAGAGCGAGCAGTACTTC. Residues: CASSLAVQRESEQYF.

In this sample, this clone turned up a few times. The chain recombines TRBV5-1 with TRBJ1-4; 8 bases are shared with TRBD1. The CDR3 totals 15 residues. V lost 4 bases and J lost 6; bases outside the gene matches: 8. Germline V gene lookup returns CDR1 SGHRS and CDR2 YFSETQ. CDR3 sequence: CASSADRGRDEKLFF. The CDR3, as DNA: TGCGCCAGCAGCGCCGACAGGGGAAGGGATGAAAAACTGTTTTTT.

The rearrangement links TRBV29-1 to TRBJ2-7; 14 bases match TRBD2. Germline trimming cut 7 bases from V and 3 bases from J; bases unmatched to any gene: 8. This CDR3 has 15 residues. Per the germline V gene, CDR1 is SQVTM and CDR2 is ANQGSEA. CDR3 in amino acids: CSAAGLAGEGYEQYF. For the CDR3, the DNA is TGCAGCGCCGCGGGACTAGCGGGAGAAGGCTACGAGCAGTACTTC.

The chain uses TRBV7-3 and TRBJ2-1; a weak D match, TRBD2 (6 bases). The CDR3 extends over 16 amino acids. V was cut by 5 bases and J by 0 bases, with 14 bases left in between. Germline values: CDR1 SGHTA, CDR2 FQGTGA. CDR3 sequence: CASSPIAVSSYNEQFF. The CDR3 bases are TGTGCCAGCAGCCCTATAGCGGTAAGCTCCTACAATGAGCAGTTCTTC.

The rearrangement joins TRBV5-1 to TRBJ2-5; D might be TRBD1 (6 bases). CDR3 size: 13 residues. Trimming took off 0 bases at V and 5 bases at J, with 8 bases between the two ends. Germline CDR1 is SGHRS and CDR2 is YFSETQ. The CDR3 protein is CASSLEGVETQYF. Here the CDR3 DNA reads TGCGCCAGCAGCTTGGAGGGGGTCGAGACCCAGTACTTC.

CDR3 in amino acids: CASSLALNRAGTYRGYTF. For the CDR3, the DNA is TGCGCCAGCAGCTTGGCCCTTAATCGTGCAGGAACCTATCGAGGCTACACCTTC. This sequence joins TRBV5-1 and TRBJ1-2; no reliable D call. This CDR3 has 18 residues. V lost 0 bases to trimming and J lost 8 bases, with 26 bases between them. Germline V lookup: CDR1 SGHRS, CDR2 YFSETQ.

Here the CDR3 DNA reads TGTGCCAGCAGTGCAGACAGAAGCACAGATACGCAGTATTTT. Amino acid sequence: CASSADRSTDTQYF. The V call is TRBV2, the J call TRBJ2-3; maybe TRBD1 (5 bases). The germline V gene has CDR1 SNHLY and CDR2 FYNNEI. V lost 4 bases to trimming and J lost 0 bases, with 8 bases between them. The CDR3 has 14 residues.

V and J are TRBV15 and TRBJ1-5; D gene ambiguous. The germline V and J ends were trimmed by 6 bases and 6 bases, with 24 bases remaining between them. The CDR3 runs to 17 residues. CDR1 and CDR2 from the germline V gene are LNHNV and YYDKDF (reference sequence). CDR3 protein: CATSADDLRRSAQPQHF. The CDR3 region has the DNA TGTGCCACCAGTGCCGACGACCTCCGTCGGTCCGCTCAGCCCCAGCATTTT.

This rearrangement joins TRBV4-1 to TRBJ1-2, with TRBD1 matching 10 bases. The CDR3 has 15 amino acids. V was pared by 4 bases and J by 5 bases, with 7 bases of the junction left unmatched. The germline CDR1 and CDR2 sequences are MGHRA and YSYEKL. CDR3 residues: CASSLGGQGVYGYTF. The CDR3 DNA sequence: TGCGCCAGCAGCCTCGGAGGACAGGGGGTTTATGGCTACACCTTC.

This clone has a single count. CDR3 region: CASSPSQLARIDTQYF. In DNA form, the CDR3 reads TGTGCCAGCAGCCCGAGTCAACTAGCGAGGATAGATACGCAGTATTTT. The chain combines TRBV7-6 with TRBJ2-3; 7 positions match TRBD2. The V gene's germline CDR1 is SGHVS and CDR2 FNYEAQ. The CDR3 spans 16 residues. Trimming cost V 5 bases and J 5 bases; bases outside gene matches: 13. The variable domain in full, with the rest retrieved from reference TRBV7-6 and TRBJ2-3, is GAGVSQSPRYKVTKRGQDVALRCDPISGHVSLYWYRQALGQGPEFLTYFNYEAQQDKSGLPNDRFSAERPEGSISTLTIQRTEQRDSAMYRCASSPSQLARIDTQYFGPGTRLTVL.

A word on this clone: A junction boundary mismatches the germline segment, possibly from a read error. The rearrangement joins TRBV7-7 to TRBJ2-5; 10 positions match TRBD2. Germline V gene lookup returns CDR1 SSHAT and CDR2 FNYEAQ (reference sequence). The CDR3 extends over 16 amino acids. The CDR3 is CASSPERTSGAQTQYF. The CDR3 DNA sequence: TGTGCTAGCAGCCCTGAACGGACTAGCGGTGCCCAGACCCAGTACTTC.

The chain combines TRBV29-1 with TRBJ2-5; D is uncertain. The CDR3 runs 11 residues. Germline CDR1 SQVTM, CDR2 ANQGSEA. V was cut by 6 bases and J by 9 bases, with 14 bases left in between. CDR3 loop: CSVVGAMSQYF. The CDR3, as DNA: TGCAGCGTGGTAGGAGCTATGTCCCAGTACTTC.

This chain connects TRBV29-1 to TRBJ1-1; a possible D gene is TRBD1 (6 bases). Germline CDR1 is SQVTM and CDR2 is ANQGSEA. The length of the CDR3 is 13 residues. Trimming left V 1 base short and J 8 bases short, with 14 bases between. CDR3 bases: TGCAGCGTTGAAGTGCAGGGGCCAATGGAAGCTTTCTTT. It codes for CSVEVQGPMEAFF.

The chain has TRBV6-5 and TRBJ1-2; tentatively, D is TRBD1 (6 bases). The CDR3 totals 15 residues. Germline CDR1 and CDR2: MNHEY and SVGAGI. Trimming removed 6 bases from V and 4 bases from J, with 18 bases in between. The CDR3 region has the DNA TGTGCCAGCAGCACCACGACAGGCCAGAGCTATGGCTACACCTTC. Protein sequence: CASSTTTGQSYGYTF.

This clone was observed once. Additional DNA sequences in this sample encode the identical CDR3. V usage is TRBV7-9 and J usage is TRBJ2-1, with no clear D. V lost 5 bases and J lost 6, with 5 bases in between. CDR1 is SEHNR and CDR2 is FQNEAQ in the germline V gene (reference sequence). The CDR3 is 11 residues long. The CDR3, as DNA: TGTGCCAGCAGCCCAGCCAATGAGCAGTTCTTC. It is translated as CASSPANEQFF.

This clone was picked up a small number of times. The chain links TRBV7-3 to TRBJ2-5; the D gene could be TRBD1 or TRBD2 (5 bases each). The CDR3 is 16 residues long. The V gene lost 1 base and the J gene lost 5 bases, with 17 bases spanning the gap. CDR1 and CDR2 (germline): SGHTA, FQGTGA. CDR3 nucleotides: TGTGCCAGCAGCTTAATGGCGGGTCGGGCAGGGGAGACCCAGTACTTC. Translating gives CASSLMAGRAGETQYF.

The chain combines TRBV30 with TRBJ1-2; 7 bases match TRBD1. The CDR3 spans 16 residues. Germline assignment: CDR1 GTSNPN and CDR2 SVGIG (reference sequence). J lost 7 bases, V lost 5 bases, and 19 bases had no gene match. The CDR3 coding sequence is TGTGCCTGGGGGCCTGGGGAACAGGGGATCATACGTGGCTACACCTTC. Protein product: CAWGPGEQGIIRGYTF.